A few counts support the clone carrying this T cell receptor beta chain. TCRdb redid the calling of the 5' RACE reads with MiXCR, one entry per CDR3 protein. Of 700,000 or so distinct CDR3 sequences in the sample, under 9% were seen once. The CDR3 is 14 amino acids. Looked up from germline, CDR1 is ENHRY and CDR2 is SYGVKD. Trimming removed 0 bases from V and 3 bases from J, with 9 bases in between. The source of the sample is a study of identical twins. These data were also filed under a second study, of yellow fever vaccine responses in identical twins.

Sequenced input: PBMCs. The V gene is TRBV10-3, the J gene TRBJ2-7; either TRBD1 or TRBD2 may supply D (6 bases each). The clonotype was recovered from a young woman in good health. This chain's CDR3 is CAISESEGVYEQYF. The CDR3, as DNA: TGTGCCATCAGTGAGTCGGAGGGGGTCTACGAGCAGTACTTC.